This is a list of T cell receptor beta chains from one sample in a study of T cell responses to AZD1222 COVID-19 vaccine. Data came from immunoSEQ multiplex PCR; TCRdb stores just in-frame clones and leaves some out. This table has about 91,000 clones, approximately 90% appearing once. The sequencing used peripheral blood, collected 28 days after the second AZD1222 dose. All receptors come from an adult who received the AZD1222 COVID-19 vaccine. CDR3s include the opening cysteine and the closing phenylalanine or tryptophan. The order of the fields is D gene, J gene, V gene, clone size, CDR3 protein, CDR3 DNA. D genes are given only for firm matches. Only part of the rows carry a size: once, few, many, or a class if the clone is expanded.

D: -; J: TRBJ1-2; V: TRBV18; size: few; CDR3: CASSPPTGPIYGYTF; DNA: TGTGCCAGCTCACCACCCACAGGGCCGATATATGGCTACACCTTC
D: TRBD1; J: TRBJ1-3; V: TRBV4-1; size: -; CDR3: CASSAGQGAGNTIYF; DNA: TGCGCCAGCAGCGCCGGACAGGGGGCTGGAAACACCATATATTTT
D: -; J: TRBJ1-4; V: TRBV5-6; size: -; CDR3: CASSWVRQVKYSTNEKLFF; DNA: TGTGCCAGCAGCTGGGTGAGACAGGTCAAATATTCAACTAATGAAAAACTGTTTTTT
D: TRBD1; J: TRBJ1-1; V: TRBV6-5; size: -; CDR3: CASSEGTGPTEAFF; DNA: TGTGCCAGCAGCGAGGGGACAGGGCCCACTGAAGCTTTCTTT
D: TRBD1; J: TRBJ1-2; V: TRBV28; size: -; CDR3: CASSAGTGLYGYTF; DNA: TGTGCCAGCAGTGCCGGGACAGGGCTCTATGGCTACACCTTC
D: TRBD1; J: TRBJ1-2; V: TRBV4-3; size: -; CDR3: CASSQADREGYGYTF; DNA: TGCGCCAGCAGCCAAGCGGACAGGGAAGGGTATGGCTACACCTTC
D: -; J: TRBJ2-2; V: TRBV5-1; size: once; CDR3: CASSLGIADTGELFF; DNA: TGCGCCAGCAGCTTGGGAATAGCGGATACCGGGGAGCTGTTTTTT
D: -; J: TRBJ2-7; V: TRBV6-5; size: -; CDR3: CASSPRPSEQYF; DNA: TGTGCCAGCAGCCCCAGACCCTCCGAGCAGTACTTC
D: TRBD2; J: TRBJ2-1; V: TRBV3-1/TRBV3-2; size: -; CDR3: CASSQEVAGYNEQFF; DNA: TGTGCCAGCAGCCAAGAAGTAGCGGGGTACAATGAGCAGTTCTTC
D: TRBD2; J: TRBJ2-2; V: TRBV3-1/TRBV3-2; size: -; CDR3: CASSQYSGGSGELFF; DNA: TGTGCCAGCAGCCAGTATAGCGGGGGGTCCGGGGAGCTGTTTTTT